Here is one T cell receptor (beta chain) with its context. CDR1 SGHTA and CDR2 FQGTGA come from the germline V gene. The CDR3 has 13 residues. V lost 5 bases and J 3 bases, leaving 10 bases between the germline ends. This specimen belongs to a study of blood T cell repertoires in COVID-19. Study as a whole: The analysed material was cDNA or gDNA that came from T cells, B-cell-depleted T cells, or PBMCs.

Authors' data handling: Reference gene primer amplification in the assay estimated nucleated cell counts. Data came from immunoSEQ multiplex PCR; TCRdb stores just in-frame clones and leaves some out. D and trimming come from the DNA, and the V and J calls and clone size come from that table. Among 25,000 to 35,000 clones listed, approximately 84% were seen once. What was sequenced was peripheral blood. V and J are TRBV7-3 and TRBJ2-5, with TRBD1 as a possible D gene (6 bases). This sequence originates from an older woman with acute or convalescent COVID-19. CDR3 nucleotide sequence: TGTGCCAGCAGCATGAACAGGGAAGAGACCCAGTACTTC. This encodes CASSMNREETQYF.